The 25 T cell receptor beta chains below all came from one sample that was sequenced in a study of beta chain features in type 1 diabetes. Whole-study results and caveats: Moderate yet significant TCRB CDR3 shortening was seen in Type 1 diabetes patients in all four CD4+ subsets.

Antigen specificity for these receptors is unknown. The study reverse transcribed the entire isolated RNA, so it sequenced expressed TCRB transcripts. This table comes from immunoSEQ multiplex PCR, and its TCRdb copy is limited to in-frame clones, with some not included. The sample includes roughly 50,000 clones, roughly half of them seen just once. The material sequenced was Tregs from blood. All receptors come from a woman in her 40s with type 1 diabetes.

The gene calls are TRBV7-2 and TRBJ1-3; D is possibly TRBD1 (6 bases). Looked up from germline, CDR1 is SGHTA and CDR2 is FQGNSA. The CDR3 covers 15 residues. Trimming took 5 bases from V and 0 from J, leaving 11 bases between them. The CDR3 sequence is CASSLRQVSGNTIYF. CDR3 coding DNA: TGTGCCAGCAGCCTGCGACAGGTCTCTGGAAACACCATATATTTT.

This clone turned up a few times. V usage is TRBV5-1 and J usage is TRBJ1-1; 10 bases fit TRBD1. This CDR3 spans 14 amino acids. The germline gives CDR1 SGHRS, CDR2 YFSETQ. With 8 bases clipped from V and 1 base from J, the junction kept 5 bases outside the gene matches. CDR3 sequence reads: CASARDRGNTEAFF. The CDR3 region has the DNA TGCGCCAGTGCCCGGGACAGGGGGAACACTGAAGCTTTCTTT. The whole variable domain, remainder taken from reference TRBV5-1 and TRBJ1-1, is KAGVTQTPRYLIKTRGQQVTLSCSPISGHRSVSWYQQTPGQGLQFLFEYFSETQRNKGNFPGRFSGRQFSNSRSEMNVSTLELGDSALYLCASARDRGNTEAFFGQGTRLTVV.

This chain connects TRBV18 to TRBJ1-1, with 7 bases matching TRBD1. This CDR3 has 16 amino acids. J was trimmed by 1 base and V by 6 bases; bases with no gene match: 11. Germline values: CDR1 KGHSH, CDR2 LQKENI. The CDR3, as DNA: TGTGCCAGCTCCCGGACGACAGGGATAGGGAACACTGAAGCTTTCTTT. It encodes CASSRTTGIGNTEAFF.

The rearrangement joins TRBV5-1 to TRBJ1-1, with 9 bases lining up with TRBD1. This CDR3 spans 15 amino acids. The germline CDR1 and CDR2 sequences are SGHRS and YFSETQ. Losses at the gene ends were 1 base for V and 4 bases for J; bases not matched to a gene: 5. The CDR3 region has the DNA TGCGCCAGCAGCTTGACAGGGGGCGATGGCACTGAAGCTTTCTTT. Its translation is CASSLTGGDGTEAFF. The whole variable domain, filled in from reference TRBV5-1 and TRBJ1-1, reads KAGVTQTPRYLIKTRGQQVTLSCSPISGHRSVSWYQQTPGQGLQFLFEYFSETQRNKGNFPGRFSGRQFSNSRSEMNVSTLELGDSALYLCASSLTGGDGTEAFFGQGTRLTVV.

V gene TRBV5-1 combines with J gene TRBJ2-1; the D gene is possibly TRBD2 (5 bases). Trimming stripped 1 base from V and 9 bases from J, with 8 bases between. The CDR3 length is 12 residues. The germline V gene has CDR1 SGHRS and CDR2 YFSETQ. CDR3: CASSLRAGEQFF. CDR3 in DNA: TGCGCCAGCAGCTTGAGGGCGGGTGAGCAGTTCTTC.

V and J are TRBV10-3 and TRBJ2-5; TRBD1 agrees at 8 bases. The end of the DNA is better explained by TRBJ2-7, so the J call may be wrong. The CDR3 spans 14 residues. The germline CDR1 and CDR2 sequences are ENHRY and SYGVKD. CDR3 sequence reads: CAISATGTGYEQYF. The CDR3 DNA sequence: TGTGCCATCAGTGCGACCGGGACAGGTTACGAGCAGTACTTC.

This sequence joins TRBV2 and TRBJ1-4, with D tentatively TRBD1 (6 bases). V dropped 5 bases and J dropped 7 bases, with 17 bases sitting between them. Germline CDR1 reads SNHLY; CDR2 reads FYNNEI. CDR3 length: 15 residues. The CDR3 here is CASSQTGSRSEKLFF. CDR3 DNA: TGTGCCAGCAGTCAGACAGGATCAAGAAGTGAAAAACTGTTTTTT.

This clone was found a few times. The chain uses TRBV5-1 and TRBJ2-3, with 7 bases identical to TRBD2. This CDR3 region has 15 residues. Germline trimming cut 0 bases from V and 7 bases from J; bases unmatched to any gene: 8. Germline V lookup: CDR1 SGHRS, CDR2 YFSETQ. CDR3 sequence (DNA): TGCGCCAGCAGCTTGGAACTAGCGTCCGGGCATACGCAGTATTTT. It translates to CASSLELASGHTQYF.

This chain's CDR3 is CASSLAVGSLNTEAFF. The CDR3 nucleotides are TGTGCCAGCAGCTTAGCGGTGGGCAGCTTGAACACTGAAGCTTTCTTT. The V and J genes are TRBV7-9 and TRBJ1-1; unclear D gene. Germline V CDR1 and CDR2: SEHNR, FQNEAQ (reference sequence). Trimming stripped 0 bases from V and 0 bases from J, with 11 bases between. The CDR3 consists of 16 residues. The full variable domain, in which reference TRBV7-9 and TRBJ1-1 provide the parts outside the CDR3, is DTGVSQNPRHKITKRGQNVTFRCDPISEHNRLYWYRQTLGQGPEFLTYFQNEAQLEKSRLLSDRFSAERPKGSFSTLEIQRTEQGDSAMYLCASSLAVGSLNTEAFFGQGTRLTVV.

The rearrangement joins TRBV21-1 to TRBJ2-7; the table gives TRBD2 as D, unverified against the DNA. TRBV21-1 is marked as a pseudogene. This CDR3 has 11 amino acids. CDR3 region: CVEGLDYEQYF. The CDR3 nucleotides read TGTGTAGAGGGACTAGACTACGAGCAGTACTTC.

The chain carries TRBV2 and TRBJ1-2; 8 bases are a match to TRBD1. Germline V gives CDR1 SNHLY, CDR2 FYNNEI. The ends lost 1 base at V and 4 bases at J; junction bases unmatched: 8. The CDR3 is made up of 16 amino acids. The CDR3 bases are TGTGCCAGCAGTGAAGATCGACAGGGGAGAACCTATGGCTACACCTTC. This encodes CASSEDRQGRTYGYTF.

The rearrangement uses TRBV6-4 and TRBJ1-2, with D possibly being TRBD1 (6 bases). The CDR3 totals 15 residues. Trimming pared 5 bases from V and 3 bases from J, leaving 16 bases between. Germline assignment: CDR1 MRHNA and CDR2 SNTAGT. CDR3 sequence (DNA): TGTGCCAGCAGTCTACAGGGTTACGGGGACTATGGCTACACCTTC. As protein: CASSLQGYGDYGYTF.

The genes are TRBV19 and TRBJ2-7, with 8 bases matching TRBD1. This CDR3 comprises 15 residues. Losses at the gene ends were 3 bases for V and 4 bases for J; bases not matched to a gene: 8. Germline CDR1 reads LNHDA; CDR2 reads SQIVND (reference sequence). In DNA, the CDR3 is TGTGCCAGTAGTATGGGATCGACAGGGGAGTACGAGCAGTACTTC. Amino acids: CASSMGSTGEYEQYF.

The V gene is TRBV4-2, the J gene TRBJ2-1; D may be TRBD1 (6 bases). Trimming cost V 1 base and J 5 bases, with 21 bases left between them. The germline gives CDR1 LGHNA, CDR2 YNFKEQ. The CDR3 sequence is 18 residues long. The DNA of the CDR3 is TGTGCCAGCAGCCAAGGGTCACAGGGCCCGTTCGGCGACAATGAGCAGTTCTTC. It specifies CASSQGSQGPFGDNEQFF.

V gene TRBV30 combines with J gene TRBJ2-7; perhaps TRBD2 as D (7 bases). Germline V gives CDR1 GTSNPN, CDR2 SVGIG (reference sequence). This CDR3 is 14 amino acids long. The ends were cut back, 5 bases at V and 7 bases at J, with 21 bases in the middle. This CDR3 is CAWSYRTGRGEQYF. Here the CDR3 DNA reads TGTGCCTGGTCCTACCGGACGGGGAGGGGGGAGCAGTACTTC.

This sequence joins TRBV29-1 and TRBJ2-1, with D maybe TRBD2 (6 bases). The CDR3 loop spans 15 amino acids. Germline values: CDR1 SQVTM, CDR2 ANQGSEA. Deletions cut 4 bases from V and 0 bases from J, with 13 bases between. The CDR3 sequence: CSVGTWGVSYNEQFF. CDR3 DNA: TGCAGCGTTGGAACTTGGGGGGTCTCCTACAATGAGCAGTTCTTC.

The chain uses TRBV19 and TRBJ2-2; 7 bases are shared with TRBD2. The V segment lost 5 bases and the J segment 6 bases; nucleotides outside the gene matches: 9. CDR3 length: 15 residues. Germline values: CDR1 LNHDA, CDR2 SQIVND (reference sequence). Written as DNA, the CDR3 is TGTGCCAGTAGTGTGTCTCACCTAGCGGCCGGGGAGCTGTTTTTT. It translates to CASSVSHLAAGELFF.

The chain uses TRBV9 and TRBJ2-3; a weak D match, TRBD1 (6 bases). V gave up 3 bases and J gave up 2 bases, with 13 bases separating them. CDR3 length: 15 residues. Germline CDR1 SGDLS, CDR2 YYNGEE. The CDR3 DNA reads as TGTGCCAGCAGCGACGGGACACTAATCACAGATACGCAGTATTTT. Protein sequence: CASSDGTLITDTQYF.

This clone was counted only a few times. This chain uses TRBV28 with TRBJ2-7, with 7 bases that match TRBD1. The CDR3 length is 16 residues. The germline V gene encodes CDR1 MDHEN and CDR2 SYDVKM. V lost 2 bases and J lost 5; bases outside the gene matches: 12. The CDR3 region is CASSLNPNRGGNEQYF. CDR3 in DNA: TGTGCCAGCAGTTTAAACCCGAACAGGGGTGGAAACGAGCAGTACTTC.

The V gene is TRBV19, the J gene TRBJ1-3, with D perhaps matching TRBD1 (5 bases). V was cut by 3 bases and J by 0 bases, with 12 bases left in between. This CDR3 has 16 residues. Per the germline V gene, CDR1 is LNHDA and CDR2 is SQIVND (reference sequence). The CDR3 DNA reads TGTGCCAGTAGTATTCCGGGACTCGGCTCTGGAAACACCATATATTTT. Amino acids: CASSIPGLGSGNTIYF.

The chain has TRBV9 and TRBJ2-3, with a possible D match to TRBD2 (6 bases). Between the trimmed V and J ends, which lost 4 bases and 4 bases, there was a span of 10 bases. The CDR3 covers 13 residues. CDR1 SGDLS and CDR2 YYNGEE come from the germline V gene. The CDR3 is CASSSSAADTQYF. In DNA form, the CDR3 reads TGTGCCAGCAGCTCTAGCGCGGCAGATACGCAGTATTTT.

This clone was detected only a few times. The V gene is TRBV29-1, the J gene TRBJ2-1; D might be TRBD2 (6 bases). Trimming removed 7 bases from V and 2 bases from J, with 12 bases in between. The CDR3 spans 13 residues. From germline, CDR1 is SQVTM and CDR2 ANQGSEA. The CDR3 sequence: CSAQGEAYNEQFF. The CDR3 coding sequence is TGCAGCGCACAAGGGGAGGCCTACAATGAGCAGTTCTTC.

The chain carries TRBV28 and TRBJ2-7; 9 nucleotides line up with TRBD1. J gave up 2 bases and V 4 bases, and 3 bases lay outside the gene matches. Germline values: CDR1 MDHEN, CDR2 SYDVKM. The CDR3 extends over 14 amino acids. The CDR3 protein is CASSSGTGTYEQYF. CDR3 bases: TGTGCCAGCAGTTCCGGGACAGGGACCTACGAGCAGTACTTC.

The rearrangement joins TRBV6-5 to TRBJ1-1, with D tentatively TRBD1 (6 bases). The germline gives CDR1 MNHEY, CDR2 SVGAGI. With 6 bases removed from V and 4 bases from J, the gap between germline ends came to 12 bases. The CDR3 has 13 residues. CDR3 amino acids: CASSQTGITEAFF. CDR3 DNA sequence: TGTGCCAGCAGCCAAACAGGGATCACTGAAGCTTTCTTT.

This clone was seen a few times. The chain is built from TRBV5-1 and TRBJ2-1, with TRBD2 identical over 13 bases. J was trimmed by 8 bases and V by 3 bases; bases with no gene match: 8. The CDR3 sequence is 16 residues long. The germline gives CDR1 SGHRS, CDR2 YFSETQ. CDR3 in DNA: TGCGCCAGCAGCTCTCCGGGACTAGCGGGATTGCATGAGCAGTTCTTC. Translated, it gives CASSSPGLAGLHEQFF.